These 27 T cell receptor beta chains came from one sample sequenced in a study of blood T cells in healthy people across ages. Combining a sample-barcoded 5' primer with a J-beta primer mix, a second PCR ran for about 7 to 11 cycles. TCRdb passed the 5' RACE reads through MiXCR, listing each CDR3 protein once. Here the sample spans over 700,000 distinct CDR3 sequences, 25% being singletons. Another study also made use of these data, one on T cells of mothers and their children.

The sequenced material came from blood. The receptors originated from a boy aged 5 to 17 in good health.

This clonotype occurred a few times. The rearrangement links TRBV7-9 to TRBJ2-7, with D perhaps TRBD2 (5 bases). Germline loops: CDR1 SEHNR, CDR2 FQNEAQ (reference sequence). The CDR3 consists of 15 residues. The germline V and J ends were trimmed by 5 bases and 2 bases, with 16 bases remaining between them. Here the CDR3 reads CASSPKGGPTYEQYF. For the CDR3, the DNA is TGTGCCAGCAGCCCCAAAGGAGGCCCAACCTACGAGCAGTACTTC. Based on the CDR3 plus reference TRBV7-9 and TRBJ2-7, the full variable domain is DTGVSQNPRHKITKRGQNVTFRCDPISEHNRLYWYRQTLGQGPEFLTYFQNEAQLEKSRLLSDRFSAERPKGSFSTLEIQRTEQGDSAMYLCASSPKGGPTYEQYFGPGTRLTVT.

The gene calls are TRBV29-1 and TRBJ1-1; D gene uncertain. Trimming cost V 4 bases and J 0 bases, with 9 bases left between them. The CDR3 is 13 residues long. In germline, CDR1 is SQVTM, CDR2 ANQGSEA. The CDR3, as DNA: TGCAGCGTTGGTCCGGGCATGAACACTGAAGCTTTCTTT. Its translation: CSVGPGMNTEAFF.

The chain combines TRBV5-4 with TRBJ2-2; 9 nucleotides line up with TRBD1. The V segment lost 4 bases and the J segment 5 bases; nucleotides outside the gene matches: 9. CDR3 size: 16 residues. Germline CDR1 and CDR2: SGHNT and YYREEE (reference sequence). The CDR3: CASSPLGTGRTGELFF. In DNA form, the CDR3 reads TGTGCCAGCAGCCCGCTGGGGACAGGGAGGACCGGGGAGCTGTTTTTT.

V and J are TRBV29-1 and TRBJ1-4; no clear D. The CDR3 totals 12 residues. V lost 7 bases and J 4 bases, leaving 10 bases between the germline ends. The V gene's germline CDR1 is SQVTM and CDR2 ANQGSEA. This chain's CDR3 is CSGRANNEKLFF. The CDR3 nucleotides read TGCAGCGGGCGTGCTAATAATGAAAAACTGTTTTTT.

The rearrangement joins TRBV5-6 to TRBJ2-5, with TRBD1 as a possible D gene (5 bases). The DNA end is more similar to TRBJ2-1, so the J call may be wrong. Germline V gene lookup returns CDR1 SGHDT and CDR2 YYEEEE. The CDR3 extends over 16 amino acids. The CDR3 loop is CASSLEVQGSQETQFF. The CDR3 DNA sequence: TGTGCCAGCAGCTTGGAGGTCCAGGGAAGCCAAGAGACCCAGTTCTTC.

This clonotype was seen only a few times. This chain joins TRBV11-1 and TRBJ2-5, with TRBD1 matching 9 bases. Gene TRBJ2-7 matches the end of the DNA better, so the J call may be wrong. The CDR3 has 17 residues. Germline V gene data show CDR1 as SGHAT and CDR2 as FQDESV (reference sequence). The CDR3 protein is CASSSGTGTGPSYEQYF. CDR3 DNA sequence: TGTGCCAGCAGCTCGGGAACGGGGACAGGGCCCTCCTACGAGCAGTACTTC.

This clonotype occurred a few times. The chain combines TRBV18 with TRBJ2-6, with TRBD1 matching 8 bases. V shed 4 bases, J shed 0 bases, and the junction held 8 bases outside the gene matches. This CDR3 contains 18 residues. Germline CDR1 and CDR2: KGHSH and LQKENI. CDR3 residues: CASSLTGVTLSGANVLTF. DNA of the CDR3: TGTGCCAGCTCACTGACAGGGGTCACTCTCTCTGGGGCCAACGTCCTGACTTTC.

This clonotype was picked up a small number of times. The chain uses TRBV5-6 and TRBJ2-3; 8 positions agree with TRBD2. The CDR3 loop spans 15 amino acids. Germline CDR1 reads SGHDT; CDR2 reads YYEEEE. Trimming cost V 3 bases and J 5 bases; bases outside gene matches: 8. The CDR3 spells CASSSPGLVGDTQYF. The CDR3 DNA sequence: TGTGCCAGCAGCTCACCGGGACTAGTGGGAGATACGCAGTATTTT.

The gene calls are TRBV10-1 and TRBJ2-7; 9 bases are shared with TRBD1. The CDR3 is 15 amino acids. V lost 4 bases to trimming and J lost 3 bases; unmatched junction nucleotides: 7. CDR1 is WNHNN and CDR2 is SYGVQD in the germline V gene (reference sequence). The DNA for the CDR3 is TGCGCCAGCAGTGTGGGACAGGGACCCTTCTACGAGCAGTACTTC. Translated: CASSVGQGPFYEQYF.

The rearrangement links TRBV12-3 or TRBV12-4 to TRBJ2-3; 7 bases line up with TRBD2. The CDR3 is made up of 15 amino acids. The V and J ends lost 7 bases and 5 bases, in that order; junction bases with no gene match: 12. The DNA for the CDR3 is TGTGCCAGCATCAAAGCGGGAAGTCCTGGAGATACGCAGTATTTT. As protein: CASIKAGSPGDTQYF.

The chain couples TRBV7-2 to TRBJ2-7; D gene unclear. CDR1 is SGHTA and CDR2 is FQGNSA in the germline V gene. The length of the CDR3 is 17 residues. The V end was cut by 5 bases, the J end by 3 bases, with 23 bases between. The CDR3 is CASSQDASRELIYEQYF. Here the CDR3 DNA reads TGTGCCAGCAGCCAAGACGCCTCTAGAGAGTTGATCTACGAGCAGTACTTC.

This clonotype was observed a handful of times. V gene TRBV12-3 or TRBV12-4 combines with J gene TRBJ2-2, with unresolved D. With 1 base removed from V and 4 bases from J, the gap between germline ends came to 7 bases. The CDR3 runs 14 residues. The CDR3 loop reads CASSLGTLTGELFF. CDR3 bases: TGTGCCAGCAGTTTAGGGACCCTCACCGGGGAGCTGTTTTTT.

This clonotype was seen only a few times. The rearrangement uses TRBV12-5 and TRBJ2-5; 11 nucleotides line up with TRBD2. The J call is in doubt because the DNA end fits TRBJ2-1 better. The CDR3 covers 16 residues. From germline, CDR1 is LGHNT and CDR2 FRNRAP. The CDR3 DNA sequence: TGTGCTAGTGGTTTACCTAGCGGGGGGCGGAAGAATGAGCAGTTCTTC. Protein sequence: CASGLPSGGRKNEQFF.

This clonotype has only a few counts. The CDR3 sequence is CSASKEGDTEAFF. In DNA, the CDR3 is TGCAGTGCTAGCAAGGAGGGGGACACTGAAGCTTTCTTT. V and J are TRBV20-1 and TRBJ1-1; tentative D call: TRBD1 (6 bases). The germline V gene encodes CDR1 DFQATT and CDR2 SNEGSKA (reference sequence). This CDR3 is 13 amino acids long. V lost 3 bases, J lost 3 bases, and 11 bases lay in between.

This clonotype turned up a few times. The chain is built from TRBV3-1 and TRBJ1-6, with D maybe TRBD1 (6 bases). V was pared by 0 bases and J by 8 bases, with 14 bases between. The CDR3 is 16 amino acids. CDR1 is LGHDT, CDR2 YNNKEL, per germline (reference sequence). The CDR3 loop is CASSQEGGGLYSPLHF. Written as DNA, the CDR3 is TGTGCCAGCAGCCAAGAAGGGGGGGGTTTGTATTCACCCCTCCACTTT.

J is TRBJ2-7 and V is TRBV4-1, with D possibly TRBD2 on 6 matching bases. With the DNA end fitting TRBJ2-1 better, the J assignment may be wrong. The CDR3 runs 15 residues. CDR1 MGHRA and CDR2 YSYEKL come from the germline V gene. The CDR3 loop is CASSPGRGAYNEQFF. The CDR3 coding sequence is TGCGCCAGCAGCCCCGGGAGAGGGGCCTACAATGAGCAGTTCTTC.

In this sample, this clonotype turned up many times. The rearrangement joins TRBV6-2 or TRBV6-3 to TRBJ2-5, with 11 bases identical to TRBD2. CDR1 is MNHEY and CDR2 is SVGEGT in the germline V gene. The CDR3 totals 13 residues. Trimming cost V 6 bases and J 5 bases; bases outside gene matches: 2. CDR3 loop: CASSPSGRETQYF. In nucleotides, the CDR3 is TGTGCCAGCAGCCCTAGCGGGAGGGAGACCCAGTACTTC.

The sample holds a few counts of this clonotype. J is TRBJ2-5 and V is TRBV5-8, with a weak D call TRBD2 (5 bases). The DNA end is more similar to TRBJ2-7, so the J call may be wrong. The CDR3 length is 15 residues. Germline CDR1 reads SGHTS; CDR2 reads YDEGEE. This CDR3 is CASSWTASRSYEQYF. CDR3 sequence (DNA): TGTGCCAGCAGCTGGACTGCGTCTCGCTCCTACGAGCAGTACTTC.

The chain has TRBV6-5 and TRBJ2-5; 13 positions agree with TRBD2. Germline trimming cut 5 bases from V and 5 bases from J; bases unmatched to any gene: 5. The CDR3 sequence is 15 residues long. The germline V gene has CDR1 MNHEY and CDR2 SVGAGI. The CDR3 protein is CASSRGLAGVETQYF. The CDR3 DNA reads TGTGCCAGCAGTCGCGGACTAGCGGGAGTTGAGACCCAGTACTTC.

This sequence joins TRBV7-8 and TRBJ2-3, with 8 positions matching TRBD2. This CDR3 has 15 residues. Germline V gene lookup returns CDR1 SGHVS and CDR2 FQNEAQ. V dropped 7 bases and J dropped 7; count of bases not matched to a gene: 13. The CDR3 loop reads CASTLAPGGPNTQYF. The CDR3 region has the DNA TGTGCCAGCACCCTCGCCCCGGGAGGGCCGAATACGCAGTATTTT. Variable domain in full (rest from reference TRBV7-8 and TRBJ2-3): GAGVSQSPRYKVAKRGQDVALRCDPISGHVSLFWYQQALGQGPEFLTYFQNEAQLDKSGLPSDRFFAERPEGSVSTLKIQRTQQEDSAVYLCASTLAPGGPNTQYFGPGTRLTVL.

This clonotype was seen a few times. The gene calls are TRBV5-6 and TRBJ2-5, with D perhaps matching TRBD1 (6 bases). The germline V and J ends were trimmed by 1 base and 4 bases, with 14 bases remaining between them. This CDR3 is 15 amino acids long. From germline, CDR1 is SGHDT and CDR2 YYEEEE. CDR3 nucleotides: TGTGCCAGCAGCTTGTTGCCAGGGGTCGTAGAGACCCAGTACTTC. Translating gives CASSLLPGVVETQYF.

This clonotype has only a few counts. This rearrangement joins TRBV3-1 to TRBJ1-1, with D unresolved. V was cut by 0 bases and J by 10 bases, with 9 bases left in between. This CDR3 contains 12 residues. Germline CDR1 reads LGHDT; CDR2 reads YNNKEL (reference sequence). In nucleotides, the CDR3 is TGTGCCAGCAGCCAAGAAGGCAGGTCAGCTTTCTTT. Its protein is CASSQEGRSAFF.

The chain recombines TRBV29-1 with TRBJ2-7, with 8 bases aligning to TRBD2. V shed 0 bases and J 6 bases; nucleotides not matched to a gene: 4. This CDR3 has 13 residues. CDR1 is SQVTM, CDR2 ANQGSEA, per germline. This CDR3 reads CSVEDPTSGEQYF. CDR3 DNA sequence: TGCAGCGTTGAAGATCCAACTAGCGGCGAGCAGTACTTC.

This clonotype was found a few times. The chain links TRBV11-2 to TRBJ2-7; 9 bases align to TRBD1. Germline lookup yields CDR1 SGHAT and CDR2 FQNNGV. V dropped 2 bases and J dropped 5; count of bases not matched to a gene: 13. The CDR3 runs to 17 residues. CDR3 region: CASSLLHRGTGLDEQYF. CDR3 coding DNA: TGTGCCAGCAGCTTACTCCATCGGGGGACAGGGCTTGACGAGCAGTACTTC. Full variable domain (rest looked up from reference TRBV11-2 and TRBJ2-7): EAGVAQSPRYKIIEKRQSVAFWCNPISGHATLYWYQQILGQGPKLLIQFQNNGVVDDSQLPKDRFSAERLKGVDSTLKIQPAKLEDSAVYLCASSLLHRGTGLDEQYFGPGTRLTVT.

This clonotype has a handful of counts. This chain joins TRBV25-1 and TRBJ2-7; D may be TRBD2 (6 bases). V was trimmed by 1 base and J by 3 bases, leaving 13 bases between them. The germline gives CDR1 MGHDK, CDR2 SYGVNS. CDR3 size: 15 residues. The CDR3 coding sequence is TGTGCCAGCAGTGAATCTCGGGGGAAAGGCTACGAGCAGTACTTC. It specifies CASSESRGKGYEQYF.

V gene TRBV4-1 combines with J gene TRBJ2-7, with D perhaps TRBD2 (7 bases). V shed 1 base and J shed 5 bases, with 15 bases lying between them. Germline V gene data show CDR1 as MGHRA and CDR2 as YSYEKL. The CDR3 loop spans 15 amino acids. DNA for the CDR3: TGCGCCAGCAGCCAAGGGGGGGGCAGTCAGGACGAGCAGTACTTC. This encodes CASSQGGGSQDEQYF.

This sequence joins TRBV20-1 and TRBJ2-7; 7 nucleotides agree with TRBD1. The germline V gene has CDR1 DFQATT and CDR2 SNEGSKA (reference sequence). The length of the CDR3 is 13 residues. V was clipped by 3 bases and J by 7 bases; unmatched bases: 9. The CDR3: CSARGRQGREQYF. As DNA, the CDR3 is TGCAGTGCTAGGGGCCGACAGGGTCGAGAGCAGTACTTC.